This entry lists 32 T cell receptor beta chains sequenced from one sample in a study of T cell responses to AZD1222 COVID-19 vaccine. Sequenced by immunoSEQ multiplex PCR; TCRdb stores in-frame clones only, minus some. The table records roughly 150,000 clones, around 93% of them present only once. Sequencing used peripheral blood, obtained on day 0 of AZD1222 vaccination. Receptors originate from an adult in good health.

This clone was recorded once. This chain joins TRBV7-9 and TRBJ1-5; D unclear. Germline CDR1 reads SEHNR; CDR2 reads FQNEAQ (reference sequence). V was clipped by 6 bases and J by 5 bases, with 8 bases between them. CDR3 size: 12 residues. The CDR3 loop reads CASRFGDQPQHF. The CDR3 coding sequence is TGTGCCAGCAGATTTGGAGATCAGCCCCAGCATTTT. The whole variable domain, remainder taken from reference TRBV7-9 and TRBJ1-5, is DTGVSQNPRHKITKRGQNVTFRCDPISEHNRLYWYRQTLGQGPEFLTYFQNEAQLEKSRLLSDRFSAERPKGSFSTLEIQRTEQGDSAMYLCASRFGDQPQHFGDGTRLSIL.

The chain joins TRBV7-2 to TRBJ1-1; 9 nucleotides agree with TRBD1. J was trimmed by 9 bases and V by 1 base; bases with no gene match: 12. Germline CDR1 is SGHTA and CDR2 is FQGNSA. The CDR3 extends over 16 amino acids. The CDR3 DNA reads as TGTGCCAGCAGCTTAGGACCTGGGACAGGGACCACCCAAGCTTTCTTT. It codes for CASSLGPGTGTTQAFF.

The J gene is TRBJ1-1, the V gene TRBV19; 7 nucleotides align to TRBD1. Looked up from germline, CDR1 is LNHDA and CDR2 is SQIVND (reference sequence). The CDR3 has 15 amino acids. The J segment lost 0 bases and the V segment lost 7 bases, leaving 8 bases of the junction unmatched. The CDR3 region is CASTSLGQMNTEAFF. CDR3 in DNA: TGTGCCAGTACCTCGCTGGGACAGATGAACACTGAAGCTTTCTTT. The full variable domain, with the rest looked up from reference TRBV19 and TRBJ1-1, is DGGITQSPKYLFRKEGQNVTLSCEQNLNHDAMYWYRQDPGQGLRLIYYSQIVNDFQKGDIAEGYSVSREKKESFPLTVTSAQKNPTAFYLCASTSLGQMNTEAFFGQGTRLTVV.

This rearrangement joins TRBV11-2 to TRBJ2-1; TRBD2 agrees at 14 bases. Germline CDR1 reads SGHAT; CDR2 reads FQNNGV. V lost 4 bases and J lost 9; bases outside the gene matches: 5. This CDR3 is 15 amino acids long. Here the CDR3 DNA reads TGTGCCAGCAGCTCAGGGACTAGCGGGAGAATTGAGCAGTTCTTC. Protein sequence: CASSSGTSGRIEQFF. Filled out from reference TRBV11-2 and TRBJ2-1, the complete variable domain reads EAGVAQSPRYKIIEKRQSVAFWCNPISGHATLYWYQQILGQGPKLLIQFQNNGVVDDSQLPKDRFSAERLKGVDSTLKIQPAKLEDSAVYLCASSSGTSGRIEQFFGPGTRLTVL.

The J gene is TRBJ2-4, the V gene TRBV6-6; D is ambiguous. CDR1 is MNHNY, CDR2 SVGAGI, per germline (reference sequence). V lost 6 bases and J lost 5, with 14 bases in between. This CDR3 is 14 amino acids long. The CDR3 DNA follows: TGTGCCAGCAGGCCTACGTTAGGAGAAAACATTCAGTACTTC. Its translation is CASRPTLGENIQYF.

The gene calls are TRBV30 and TRBJ1-1; tentative D call: TRBD1 (5 bases). From germline, CDR1 is GTSNPN and CDR2 SVGIG (reference sequence). Deletions cut 3 bases from V and 2 bases from J, with 10 bases between. This CDR3 is 13 amino acids long. The CDR3 coding sequence is TGTGCCTGGAGCCCGACAGTTAACACTGAAGCTTTCTTT. This sequence encodes CAWSPTVNTEAFF.

The rearrangement joins TRBV18 to TRBJ2-7; D is unclear. The CDR3 length is 13 residues. V was trimmed by 1 base and J by 2 bases, leaving 6 bases between them. Germline CDR1 KGHSH, CDR2 LQKENI. CDR3 residues: CASSPRAAYEQYF. DNA of the CDR3: TGTGCCAGCTCACCACGGGCCGCCTACGAGCAGTACTTC.

Worth noting for this clone: The junction does not match germline at one end; this may be a read error. This chain links TRBV5-3 with TRBJ1-6; 7 positions agree with TRBD1. TRBV5-3 is sorted into the ORF group, with uncertain function. The CDR3 has 10 residues. CDR3 protein: CARSPGGRAF. The CDR3, as DNA: TGTGCCAGAAGCCCAGGGGGGCGAGCCTTT.

This rearrangement joins TRBV18 to TRBJ1-5, with 9 bases that match TRBD1. V shed 3 bases, J shed 1 base, and the junction held 7 bases outside the gene matches. CDR1 and CDR2 from the germline V gene are KGHSH and LQKENI. The CDR3 extends over 17 amino acids. CDR3 sequence reads: CASSPTGTGLSNQPQHF. In DNA form, the CDR3 reads TGTGCCAGCTCACCTACCGGGACAGGGCTAAGCAATCAGCCCCAGCATTTT. The entire variable domain, with the rest obtained from reference TRBV18 and TRBJ1-5, is as follows: NAGVMQNPRHLVRRRGQEARLRCSPMKGHSHVYWYRQLPEEGLKFMVYLQKENIIDESGMPKERFSAEFPKEGPSILRIQQVVRGDSAAYFCASSPTGTGLSNQPQHFGDGTRLSIL.

The rearrangement joins TRBV28 to TRBJ1-5, with TRBD1 matching over 9 bases. Germline assignment: CDR1 MDHEN and CDR2 SYDVKM. The CDR3 sequence is 16 residues long. After removal of 7 bases from V and 11 bases from J, the junction contained 18 bases not matched to a gene. The CDR3 protein is CASTKRPGQGPRTQHF. The CDR3 bases are TGTGCCAGCACCAAAAGACCGGGACAGGGCCCCAGGACCCAGCATTTT.

The chain recombines TRBV5-8 with TRBJ2-7, with D hard to call. The ends were cut back, 3 bases at V and 1 base at J, with 8 bases in the middle. Germline V gives CDR1 SGHTS, CDR2 YDEGEE. This CDR3 comprises 13 residues. This chain's CDR3 is CASSYEGSYEQYF. The DNA of the CDR3 is TGTGCCAGCAGCTACGAAGGGTCCTACGAGCAGTACTTC.

This clone came up once. The rearrangement uses TRBV28 and TRBJ2-7, with no clear D. The germline V gene encodes CDR1 MDHEN and CDR2 SYDVKM. The CDR3 contains 14 residues. Trimming left V 4 bases short and J 3 bases short, with 13 bases between. DNA for the CDR3: TGTGCCAGCAGTTCCCCCTTGGGGATCTACGAGCAGTACTTC. Protein sequence: CASSSPLGIYEQYF.

This chain joins TRBV5-6 and TRBJ1-2; TRBD1 aligns across 7 bases. Germline V gene sequence: CDR1 SGHDT, CDR2 YYEEEE. This CDR3 contains 14 residues. Trimming cost V 4 bases and J 7 bases; bases outside gene matches: 10. CDR3: CASSIGQAGVGYTF. The CDR3 DNA follows: TGTGCCAGCAGCATAGGACAGGCGGGTGTTGGCTACACCTTC.

The rearrangement links TRBV12-5 to TRBJ2-7; 11 bases align to TRBD2. The germline gives CDR1 LGHNT, CDR2 FRNRAP. V lost 8 bases, J lost 2 bases, and 5 bases stayed unmatched. The CDR3 spans 14 residues. CDR3 nucleotide sequence: TGTGCTAGTCTTGCTAGCGGGGGGACCTACGAGCAGTACTTC. Amino acids: CASLASGGTYEQYF.

The genes are TRBV5-1 and TRBJ1-2; TRBD1 matches 7 bases. The ends lost 0 bases at V and 8 bases at J; junction bases unmatched: 4. This CDR3 has 13 residues. In germline, CDR1 is SGHRS, CDR2 YFSETQ. For the CDR3, the DNA is TGCGCCAGCAGCTTGGTACAGGGGCCCGGCTACACCTTC. Protein: CASSLVQGPGYTF.

This chain uses TRBV11-2 with TRBJ1-2; D unresolved. The CDR3 has 14 amino acids. Germline V CDR1 and CDR2: SGHAT, FQNNGV. V lost 4 bases to trimming and J lost 4 bases, with 13 bases between them. CDR3 loop: CASSSSRVSYGYTF. The CDR3 DNA follows: TGTGCCAGCAGCTCGTCGAGGGTTAGCTATGGCTACACCTTC.

V is TRBV7-9 and J is TRBJ2-7; 12 positions match TRBD2. Germline-derived CDR1 and CDR2 are SEHNR and FQNEAQ (reference sequence). J gave up 5 bases and V 10 bases, and 18 bases lay outside the gene matches. This CDR3 contains 17 residues. The CDR3: CATKGPTSGRRKNEQYF. The CDR3 bases are TGTGCCACTAAGGGACCGACTAGCGGGAGAAGAAAGAACGAGCAGTACTTC.

The CDR3 spells CASSQRGEATEAFF. The CDR3 DNA reads as TGTGCCAGCAGCCAACGCGGGGAGGCCACTGAAGCTTTCTTT. The chain is built from TRBV3-1 (or the pseudogene TRBV3-2) and TRBJ1-1; D remains ambiguous. Per germline, CDR1 LGHDT and CDR2 YNNKEL (reference sequence). CDR3 length: 14 amino acids. The V end was cut by 2 bases, the J end by 4 bases, with 11 bases between.

The gene calls are TRBV18 and TRBJ1-2; D may be TRBD1 (5 bases). This CDR3 has 14 amino acids. Germline CDR1 KGHSH, CDR2 LQKENI. The V and J ends lost 9 bases and 4 bases respectively, with 18 bases between them. CDR3 bases: TGTGCCAGTCCAGGGTGGGGAAGGGGCTATGGCTACACCTTC. It codes for CASPGWGRGYGYTF.

The chain employs TRBV5-8 and TRBJ2-1; 9 bases line up with TRBD2. CDR1 is SGHTS and CDR2 is YDEGEE in the germline V gene. V dropped 0 bases and J dropped 0; count of bases not matched to a gene: 4. This CDR3 has 17 amino acids. CDR3 sequence reads: CASSLGTSASSYNEQFF. The CDR3 coding sequence is TGTGCCAGCAGCTTGGGGACTAGCGCTAGCTCCTACAATGAGCAGTTCTTC.

V is TRBV7-9 and J is TRBJ2-2; 7 bases fit TRBD1. The CDR3 sequence is 16 residues long. The germline CDR1 and CDR2 sequences are SEHNR and FQNEAQ (reference sequence). The trim removed 5 bases at V and 6 bases at J, leaving 12 bases unmatched. CDR3 nucleotide sequence: TGTGCCAGCAGCCCTGACAGGGCCTGGGGCGCCGGGGAGCTGTTTTTT. Translated, it gives CASSPDRAWGAGELFF.

This clone appeared a single time. This chain joins TRBV27 and TRBJ1-5; D might be TRBD1 (6 bases). This CDR3 spans 15 amino acids. Germline CDR1 MNHEY, CDR2 SMNVEV (reference sequence). V lost 6 bases and J lost 2, with 14 bases in between. The CDR3: CASSPGGHRNQPQHF. CDR3 bases: TGTGCCAGCAGCCCGGGGGGGCATCGCAATCAGCCCCAGCATTTT.

The chain links TRBV5-5 to TRBJ1-2, with 11 bases matching TRBD1. The CDR3 totals 14 residues. Germline assignment: CDR1 SGHKS and CDR2 YYEKEE (reference sequence). V gave up 2 bases and J gave up 4 bases; unmatched junction bases: 1. The CDR3: CASSLGTGGYGYTF. CDR3 DNA: TGTGCCAGCAGCTTAGGGACAGGGGGCTATGGCTACACCTTC.

This clone appeared a single time. The chain carries TRBV2 and TRBJ2-3; D assignment may be TRBD1 or TRBD2 (5 bases each). The V gene lost 5 bases and the J gene lost 0 bases, with 9 bases spanning the gap. The germline V gene encodes CDR1 SNHLY and CDR2 FYNNEI. The CDR3 has 14 residues. CDR3 region: CASSIRDSTDTQYF. The CDR3 DNA reads as TGTGCCAGCAGTATCCGGGACAGCACAGATACGCAGTATTTT.

About this clone: Other DNA sequences within the sample encode an identical CDR3. The genes are TRBV3-1 (or the pseudogene TRBV3-2) and TRBJ1-1; D gene unclear. The CDR3 loop spans 14 amino acids. Germline lookup yields CDR1 LGHDT and CDR2 YNNKEL (reference sequence). V dropped 0 bases and J dropped 1 base, with 6 bases sitting between them. The chain's CDR3 is CASSQDYRNTEAFF. The CDR3, as DNA: TGTGCCAGCAGCCAAGATTATCGGAACACTGAAGCTTTCTTT.

V is TRBV9 and J is TRBJ2-3, with 7 bases identical to TRBD1. Per the germline V gene, CDR1 is SGDLS and CDR2 is YYNGEE. The CDR3 has 14 residues. The ends lost 5 bases at V and 1 base at J; junction bases unmatched: 4. CDR3 residues: CASSSGTGTDTQYF. DNA for the CDR3: TGTGCCAGCAGTTCCGGGACAGGCACAGATACGCAGTATTTT.

The genes are TRBV27 and TRBJ2-7; 8 bases map to TRBD2. Germline trimming cut 4 bases from V and 2 bases from J; bases unmatched to any gene: 13. The germline V gene encodes CDR1 MNHEY and CDR2 SMNVEV (reference sequence). The length of the CDR3 is 17 residues. The CDR3 sequence is CASSSTLAAPNPYEQYF. CDR3 DNA: TGTGCCAGCAGTTCGACACTAGCGGCCCCTAATCCCTACGAGCAGTACTTC.

The chain recombines TRBV7-2 with TRBJ2-5, with 10 nucleotides matching TRBD2. The CDR3 is made up of 14 amino acids. Germline assignment: CDR1 SGHTA and CDR2 FQGNSA. V trimming: 1 base; J trimming: 4 bases; junction bases outside the gene matches: 0. The CDR3 here is CASSLGLAGETQYF. CDR3 DNA: TGTGCCAGCAGCTTAGGACTAGCGGGAGAGACCCAGTACTTC.

This sequence joins TRBV6-6 and TRBJ2-1; the match to TRBD2 covers 7 bases. With 5 bases clipped from V and 3 bases from J, the junction kept 22 bases outside the gene matches. The germline CDR1 and CDR2 sequences are MNHNY and SVGAGI (reference sequence). The CDR3 is 20 residues long. The CDR3 loop reads CASSRGKSRLIAGNYNEQFF. The DNA of the CDR3 is TGTGCCAGCAGTCGCGGCAAATCCCGCCTGATAGCGGGCAACTACAATGAGCAGTTCTTC.

Only a few counts were recorded for this clone. The gene calls are TRBV19 and TRBJ1-5, with D tentatively TRBD1 (5 bases). The CDR3 contains 16 residues. Germline-derived CDR1 and CDR2 are LNHDA and SQIVND (reference sequence). V was trimmed by 10 bases and J by 3 bases, leaving 22 bases between them. CDR3 residues: CATESEEGPSNQPQHF. Written as DNA, the CDR3 is TGTGCCACCGAGTCGGAAGAGGGGCCCTCCAATCAGCCCCAGCATTTT.

The V and J genes are TRBV27 and TRBJ1-4; D ambiguous. Germline CDR1 and CDR2: MNHEY and SMNVEV (reference sequence). CDR3 length: 13 residues. The V end lost 0 bases, the J end lost 6 bases, and 5 bases lay between the germline ends. The DNA for the CDR3 is TGTGCCAGCAGTTTATCGAATGATGAAAAACTGTTTTTT. Translation gives CASSLSNDEKLFF.

The chain couples TRBV7-2 to TRBJ1-5, with D maybe TRBD1 (6 bases). V gave up 5 bases and J gave up 0 bases, with 11 bases separating them. This CDR3 comprises 15 residues. Per germline, CDR1 SGHTA and CDR2 FQGNSA. The CDR3 loop reads CASSLDRNSNQPQHF. The CDR3 DNA is TGTGCCAGCAGCCTGGACAGAAATAGCAATCAGCCCCAGCATTTT.